The 26 T cell receptor beta chains listed next were all sequenced from one sample in a study of identical twins. TCRdb processed the 5' RACE reads anew with MiXCR; each CDR3 protein has one entry. The repertoire holds about 530,000 distinct CDR3 sequences, with under 25% as singletons. This same sample was also part of a study on yellow fever vaccine responses in identical twins.

Source material: CD4+ T cells sorted from blood. These receptors were obtained from a young woman in good health.

This clonotype was detected a few times. V is TRBV5-1 and J is TRBJ2-2, with D uncertain. The CDR3 covers 18 residues. Trimming stripped 0 bases from V and 0 bases from J, with 15 bases between. CDR1 and CDR2 from the germline V gene are SGHRS and YFSETQ. The CDR3 is CASSLVGHGSSNTGELFF. Written as DNA, the CDR3 is TGCGCCAGCAGCTTGGTAGGTCACGGATCCTCGAACACCGGGGAGCTGTTTTTT.

V gene TRBV6-6 combines with J gene TRBJ2-5; the D call may be TRBD1 or TRBD2 (5 bases each). Germline CDR1 is MNHNY and CDR2 is SVGAGI (reference sequence). This CDR3 is 12 amino acids long. V was clipped by 6 bases and J by 4 bases, with 9 bases between them. CDR3 coding DNA: TGTGCCAGCAGGGGGACCCGAGAGACCCAGTACTTC. Its protein is CASRGTRETQYF.

The chain recombines TRBV14 with TRBJ2-1; 7 bases agree with TRBD2. J gave up 8 bases and V 2 bases, and 6 bases lay outside the gene matches. There are 14 residues in the CDR3. Germline V gene data show CDR1 as SGHDN and CDR2 as FVKESK. CDR3 nucleotides: TGTGCCAGCAGCCAAATCGGGGGAGGGTATGAGCAGTTCTTC. This codes for CASSQIGGGYEQFF.

This clonotype occurred a few times. The gene calls are TRBV12-3 or TRBV12-4 and TRBJ2-1; possible D gene TRBD2, 5 bases. The CDR3 extends over 14 amino acids. The V and J ends lost 3 bases and 3 bases respectively, with 9 bases between them. This CDR3 reads CASSFPSRYNEQFF. CDR3 coding DNA: TGTGCCAGCAGTTTCCCTAGCCGCTACAATGAGCAGTTCTTC.

This clonotype was detected a few times. The rearrangement links TRBV20-1 to TRBJ2-7; 7 bases align to TRBD2. V shed 1 base and J 0 bases; nucleotides not matched to a gene: 15. The length of the CDR3 is 18 residues. Germline V lookup: CDR1 DFQATT, CDR2 SNEGSKA (reference sequence). The CDR3 DNA is TGCAGTGCTAGAGCGAAAGAATTAGGGCGGGAGATCTCCTACGAGCAGTACTTC. It translates to CSARAKELGREISYEQYF.

This clonotype was observed a single time. This chain connects TRBV27 to TRBJ2-1; 10 bases match TRBD2. Trimming at V came to 0 bases and at J to 8 bases, leaving 7 bases not matched to a gene. The CDR3 sequence is 16 residues long. CDR1 and CDR2 from the germline V gene are MNHEY and SMNVEV (reference sequence). The CDR3 nucleotides are TGTGCCAGCAGTTTATCGGTAGCGGGAGGAGTAGATGAGCAGTTCTTC. Its translation is CASSLSVAGGVDEQFF.

In its sample, this clonotype was seen many times. The chain is built from TRBV6-1 and TRBJ2-1, with 9 positions matching TRBD1. Germline V gives CDR1 MNHNS, CDR2 SASEGT. The CDR3 is 15 amino acids. With 6 bases clipped from V and 8 bases from J, the junction kept 11 bases outside the gene matches. CDR3 sequence (DNA): TGTGCCAGCAGCAGTGACAGGGGGGCAGGCGATGAGCAGTTCTTC. It specifies CASSSDRGAGDEQFF.

This clonotype was counted a few times. The chain is built from TRBV5-1 and TRBJ2-1; the match to TRBD2 covers 7 bases. J gave up 7 bases and V 4 bases, and 11 bases lay outside the gene matches. Germline loops: CDR1 SGHRS, CDR2 YFSETQ. The CDR3 runs to 15 residues. In DNA form, the CDR3 reads TGCGCCAGCAGCCCATCTAGCGGACCGGCGAATGAGCAGTTCTTC. It encodes CASSPSSGPANEQFF.

This clonotype showed up just once. This chain connects TRBV5-1 to TRBJ2-5; TRBD1 or TRBD2 may be the D gene (5 bases each). The V end was cut by 4 bases, the J end by 9 bases, with 16 bases between. The CDR3 is made up of 13 amino acids. Germline V lookup: CDR1 SGHRS, CDR2 YFSETQ. This chain's CDR3 is CASSPGPSDPQYF. The CDR3 nucleotides are TGCGCCAGCAGCCCGGGACCATCGGATCCCCAGTACTTC.

The V and J genes are TRBV7-2 and TRBJ2-7; D is tentatively TRBD1 or TRBD2 (5 bases each). Germline CDR1 reads SGHTA; CDR2 reads FQGNSA. V lost 0 bases and J lost 0, with 9 bases in between. The CDR3 totals 15 residues. This chain's CDR3 is CASSLAGAGSYEQYF. Written as DNA, the CDR3 is TGTGCCAGCAGCTTAGCCGGGGCCGGCTCCTACGAGCAGTACTTC.

In this sample, this clonotype turned up a few times. V is TRBV4-1 and J is TRBJ2-3; D may be TRBD1 (5 bases). Germline-derived CDR1 and CDR2 are MGHRA and YSYEKL. The CDR3 length is 15 residues. V lost 1 base and J lost 1, with 9 bases in between. The CDR3 DNA is TGCGCCAGCAGCCAAGTAGGACATCGCACAGATACGCAGTATTTT. This codes for CASSQVGHRTDTQYF.

This clonotype was picked up a small number of times. The genes are TRBV12-3 or TRBV12-4 and TRBJ2-1; possible D gene TRBD2, 5 bases. The CDR3 length is 17 residues. V lost 5 bases and J lost 2, with 19 bases in between. As DNA, the CDR3 is TGTGCCAGCAGTACTAGGAGAGGGCTATTAGCCTACAATGAGCAGTTCTTC. As protein: CASSTRRGLLAYNEQFF.

This rearrangement joins TRBV7-9 to TRBJ2-5; TRBD1 or TRBD2 may be the D gene (5 bases each). V gave up 5 bases and J gave up 5 bases, with 12 bases separating them. The CDR3 is 13 amino acids. CDR1 is SEHNR, CDR2 FQNEAQ, per germline (reference sequence). This CDR3 is CASSLLGEETQYF. The CDR3 nucleotides read TGTGCCAGCAGCCTTCTGGGGGAGGAGACCCAGTACTTC. Combining the CDR3 with reference TRBV7-9 and TRBJ2-5 gives the whole variable domain DTGVSQNPRHKITKRGQNVTFRCDPISEHNRLYWYRQTLGQGPEFLTYFQNEAQLEKSRLLSDRFSAERPKGSFSTLEIQRTEQGDSAMYLCASSLLGEETQYFGPGTRLLVL.

V usage is TRBV10-3 and J usage is TRBJ2-7; D not certain. Germline V gene data show CDR1 as ENHRY and CDR2 as SYGVKD. V gave up 4 bases and J gave up 5 bases, with 9 bases separating them. This CDR3 spans 12 amino acids. In DNA, the CDR3 is TGTGCCATCAGTGTTGTCCATCACGAGCAGTACTTC. Translating gives CAISVVHHEQYF.

A few counts support this clonotype. The chain carries TRBV12-3 or TRBV12-4 and TRBJ2-1, with D perhaps matching TRBD1 (5 bases). The CDR3 consists of 15 residues. Trimming pared 4 bases from V and 7 bases from J, leaving 17 bases between. CDR3 DNA sequence: TGTGCCAGCAGTTCTAATTCTCAGGGTGGAAATGAGCAGTTCTTC. Amino acid sequence: CASSSNSQGGNEQFF.

This clonotype was counted a few times. V is TRBV20-1 and J is TRBJ2-3; no definite D call. The CDR3 runs to 13 residues. V dropped 5 bases and J dropped 3 bases, with 12 bases sitting between them. Germline CDR1 DFQATT, CDR2 SNEGSKA (reference sequence). For the CDR3, the DNA is TGCAGTGCTCCGTTCCCATCTACAGATACGCAGTATTTT. This codes for CSAPFPSTDTQYF.

The chain joins TRBV29-1 to TRBJ2-4, with D uncertain. CDR1 is SQVTM, CDR2 ANQGSEA, per germline. Trimming removed 3 bases at V and 3 bases at J, with 18 bases between. CDR3 length: 16 residues. The CDR3 coding sequence is TGCAGCGTTGAGTTGACTTTCGGGCCGAGCAAAAACATTCAGTACTTC. It yields the protein CSVELTFGPSKNIQYF.

This clonotype showed up just a few times. V usage is TRBV9 and J usage is TRBJ2-1; D is possibly TRBD2 (6 bases). Trimming stripped 0 bases from V and 7 bases from J, with 17 bases between. The CDR3 has 16 residues. Looked up from germline, CDR1 is SGDLS and CDR2 is YYNGEE. This CDR3 is CASSVGLASDWNEQFF. The CDR3 nucleotides are TGTGCCAGCAGCGTAGGCCTAGCGTCTGATTGGAATGAGCAGTTCTTC. The entire variable domain, with the rest obtained from reference TRBV9 and TRBJ2-1, is as follows: DSGVTQTPKHLITATGQRVTLRCSPRSGDLSVYWYQQSLDQGLQFLIQYYNGEERAKGNILERFSAQQFPDLHSELNLSSLELGDSALYFCASSVGLASDWNEQFFGPGTRLTVL.

This clonotype was picked up a small number of times. V gene TRBV5-1 combines with J gene TRBJ1-4, with D possibly matching TRBD1 (5 bases). V was cut by 4 bases and J by 7 bases, with 14 bases left in between. Germline V gives CDR1 SGHRS, CDR2 YFSETQ. CDR3 length: 14 amino acids. The CDR3 is CASSPIRGGEKLFF. For the CDR3, the DNA is TGCGCCAGCAGCCCCATCCGTGGGGGTGAAAAACTGTTTTTT. Full variable domain (rest looked up from reference TRBV5-1 and TRBJ1-4): KAGVTQTPRYLIKTRGQQVTLSCSPISGHRSVSWYQQTPGQGLQFLFEYFSETQRNKGNFPGRFSGRQFSNSRSEMNVSTLELGDSALYLCASSPIRGGEKLFFGSGTQLSVL.

This clonotype was seen many times. The chain carries TRBV5-1 and TRBJ2-7; perhaps D is TRBD1 or TRBD2 (5 bases each). The V gene's germline CDR1 is SGHRS and CDR2 YFSETQ. The CDR3 totals 14 residues. Trimming left V 0 bases short and J 3 bases short, with 10 bases between. CDR3 region: CASSLEGPNYEQYF. CDR3 nucleotide sequence: TGCGCCAGCAGCTTGGAGGGACCGAACTACGAGCAGTACTTC.

This clonotype has a handful of counts. The chain has TRBV28 and TRBJ2-1; TRBD1 aligns across 7 bases. V dropped 7 bases and J dropped 3; count of bases not matched to a gene: 6. The germline CDR1 and CDR2 sequences are MDHEN and SYDVKM. CDR3 length: 14 amino acids. CDR3 nucleotides: TGTGCCAGCACCGAAGGGACAGTCTACAATGAGCAGTTCTTC. Translating it yields CASTEGTVYNEQFF.

The chain has TRBV12-3 or TRBV12-4 and TRBJ2-1; D perhaps matches TRBD1 (6 bases). Trimming left V 7 bases short and J 6 bases short, with 16 bases between. The CDR3 is 14 amino acids. DNA for the CDR3: TGTGCCAGCACCTTTCGCCGAGGGGGCAATGAGCAGTTCTTC. It is translated as CASTFRRGGNEQFF.

Only a few counts were recorded for this clonotype. The V call is TRBV28, the J call TRBJ2-3, with 7 positions matching TRBD2. There are 12 residues in the CDR3. V dropped 6 bases and J dropped 9; count of bases not matched to a gene: 6. Per the germline V gene, CDR1 is MDHEN and CDR2 is SYDVKM. The CDR3 nucleotides are TGTGCCAGCAGAACCGGGACTATAACGCAGTATTTT. It is translated as CASRTGTITQYF.

In regard to this clonotype: One end of the junction is discordant with germline, which a read error may explain. The chain uses TRBV18 and TRBJ2-7, with 9 bases identical to TRBD2. The CDR3 consists of 11 residues. Per the germline V gene, CDR1 is KGHSH and CDR2 is LQKENI. CDR3 nucleotide sequence: TGTGCCAGCCTTAGCGGGGGCGAGCAGTCCTTC. Its protein product is CASLSGGEQSF.

V and J are TRBV4-1 and TRBJ2-3; D might be TRBD1 (5 bases). The ends were cut back, 2 bases at V and 1 base at J, with 10 bases in the middle. The CDR3 is 15 residues long. Germline-derived CDR1 and CDR2 are MGHRA and YSYEKL. CDR3 DNA sequence: TGCGCCAGCAGCCAAACTGGGGCACGCACAGATACGCAGTATTTT. It specifies CASSQTGARTDTQYF.

The chain has TRBV28 and TRBJ1-1, with a weak D call TRBD1 (6 bases). CDR3 length: 12 amino acids. V was clipped by 7 bases and J by 6 bases, with 12 bases between them. Germline V CDR1 and CDR2: MDHEN, SYDVKM. The chain's CDR3 is CASTVAGAEAFF. The CDR3 DNA reads TGTGCCAGCACGGTGGCAGGGGCTGAAGCTTTCTTT.